The clone carrying this T cell receptor (beta chain) was found once. What it recognizes is unknown. These data belong to a study of blood T cells in healthy people across ages. Study information: Per every two T cells, about one barcoded beta molecule was captured by template switching.

Trimming pared 6 bases from V and 7 bases from J, leaving 19 bases between. The CDR3 loop spans 15 amino acids. Germline V gene data show CDR1 as SGHTA and CDR2 as FQGNSA. Findings of the study overall: The study could not conclusively compare naive and antigen-experienced cells, given its unsorted PBMCs.

Alongside a J-beta primer mix, a sample-barcoded 5' primer served in a second PCR lasting roughly 6 to 12 cycles. Tagging of each cDNA molecule was performed by a template-switch adaptor with 12 random nucleotides. TCRdb used MiXCR to reprocess the 5' RACE reads, holding one entry per CDR3 protein. The sample holds 650,000 to 950,000 distinct CDR3 sequences, around 42% seen once. The sample was blood. The sequence derives from a man in his sixties in good health. The genes are TRBV7-2 and TRBJ1-5, with D maybe TRBD1 (5 bases). CDR3 nucleotide sequence: TGTGCCAGCAGTTTAAGAGCGGGGGGTTTCCAGCCCCAGCATTTT. This gives the protein CASSLRAGGFQPQHF.